This TCR beta chain is drawn from a study of T cell responses to AZD1222 COVID-19 vaccine. Study observations and caveats: Researchers took repertoire samples only after the peak T cell response had come. Reportedly, nearly half of unique spike TCRs recognized epitopes outside B.1.351/B.1.1.7 mutations.

This clone was picked up a small number of times. The antigen is undetermined. The ends were cut back, 2 bases at V and 10 bases at J, with 17 bases in the middle. Germline V lookup: CDR1 MGHRA, CDR2 YSYEKL. The CDR3 runs to 14 residues. Here immunoSEQ multiplex PCR was the method, and the copy in TCRdb shows in-frame clones only, minus some. The sample records some 96,000 clones, 88% being singletons. Sequencing used peripheral blood, obtained 28 days after the second AZD1222 dose. The clonotype was recovered from an adult who received the AZD1222 COVID-19 vaccine. This chain joins TRBV4-1 and TRBJ2-5; weak D call: TRBD2 (5 bases). In nucleotides, the CDR3 is TGCGCCAGCAGCCAATGGGCCCCCGGGGAAGACCAGTACTTC. It specifies CASSQWAPGEDQYF.